This entry is about one T cell receptor beta chain. This record comes from a study of beta chain features in type 1 diabetes. Trimming cost V 4 bases and J 8 bases; bases outside gene matches: 6. The germline V gene encodes CDR1 KGHSH and CDR2 LQKENI. The CDR3 spans 14 residues. The whole isolated RNA underwent reverse transcription, so sequencing captured expressed TCRB transcripts. Libraries were prepared by immunoSEQ multiplex PCR; TCRdb keeps only in-frame clonotypes and omits some of them. The sample has a few hundred thousand clones; over 13% are singletons. This clonotype was sampled from a woman under 30 in good health. Specimen: naive CD4+ T cells from blood. The gene calls are TRBV18 and TRBJ1-4, with 8 bases identical to TRBD1. In nucleotides, the CDR3 is TGTGCCAGCTCACGGTCGGACAGGGACGAAAAACTGTTTTTT. Translating it yields CASSRSDRDEKLFF.